The entry that follows covers one T cell receptor (beta chain) sequence. This entry comes from a study of STAT5B mutations in CD4+ large granular lymphocyte leukemia. Assay: immunoSEQ multiplex PCR; the TCRdb copy retains only in-frame clones and omits some. Of 40,000 to 45,000 clones listed, roughly 80% are singletons. This CDR3 is built from 14 residues. The germline V and J ends were trimmed by 5 bases and 4 bases, with 14 bases remaining between them. CDR1 is SGHNT, CDR2 YYREEE, per germline (reference sequence). The sequence was obtained from a human donor in good health. Sequencing was done on a sample of CD4+ T cells from blood buffy coats. The chain employs TRBV5-4 and TRBJ2-3, with D tentatively TRBD2 (6 bases). The CDR3 protein is CASSLRLEPDTQYF. CDR3 DNA: TGTGCCAGCAGTTTAAGACTAGAGCCAGATACGCAGTATTTT.